This T cell receptor (beta chain) was found in a study of OX40 agonist ivuxolimab in advanced cancers. In germline, CDR1 is SEHNR, CDR2 FQNEAQ (reference sequence). The CDR3 contains 14 residues. The V end lost 4 bases, the J end lost 2 bases, and 11 bases lay between the germline ends. Clones were read by immunoSEQ multiplex PCR, and TCRdb kept only the in-frame ones, dropping some. The sample lists some 19,000 clones; approximately 91% were seen once. The source was CD4+ or CD8+ T cells sorted from blood, collected in a trial of the OX40 agonist ivuxolimab. This clonotype was obtained from an adult with an advanced solid tumor such as melanoma, head and neck, liver or kidney cancer. This chain links TRBV7-9 with TRBJ1-2; TRBD1 is a possible D gene (5 bases). This CDR3 reads CASSSGTGNYGYTF. DNA for the CDR3: TGTGCCAGCAGCTCTGGGACGGGAAACTATGGCTACACCTTC.